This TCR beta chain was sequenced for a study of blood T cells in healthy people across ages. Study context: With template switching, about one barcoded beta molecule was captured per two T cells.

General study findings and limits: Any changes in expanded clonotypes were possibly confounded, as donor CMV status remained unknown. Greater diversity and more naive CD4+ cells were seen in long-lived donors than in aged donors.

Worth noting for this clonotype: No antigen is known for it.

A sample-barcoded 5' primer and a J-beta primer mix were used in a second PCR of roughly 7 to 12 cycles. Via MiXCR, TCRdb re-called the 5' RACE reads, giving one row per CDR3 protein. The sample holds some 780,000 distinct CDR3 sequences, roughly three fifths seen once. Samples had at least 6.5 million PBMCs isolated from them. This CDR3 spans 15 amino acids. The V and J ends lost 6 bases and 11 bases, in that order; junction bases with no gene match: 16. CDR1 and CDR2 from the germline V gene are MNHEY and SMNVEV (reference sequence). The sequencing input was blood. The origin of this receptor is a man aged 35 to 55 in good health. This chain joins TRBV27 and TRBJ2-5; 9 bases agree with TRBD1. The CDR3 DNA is TGTGCCAGCAGCCGTACGCCGGACAGGGGCTCTAAGCAGTACTTC. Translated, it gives CASSRTPDRGSKQYF.